Below are 14 T cell receptor beta chains sequenced from a single sample in a study of T cell responses to AZD1222 COVID-19 vaccine. The data were produced by immunoSEQ multiplex PCR, yet TCRdb's version contains in-frame clones alone and is incomplete. The sample carries 110,000 to 150,000 clones, over 75% recorded once. Here the sequenced sample was peripheral blood, taken on day 0 of AZD1222 vaccination. These receptors were obtained from an adult in good health.

This chain joins TRBV4-1 and TRBJ1-5, with no clear D. The length of the CDR3 is 13 residues. Germline CDR1 MGHRA, CDR2 YSYEKL. V shed 4 bases and J shed 4 bases, with 8 bases lying between them. DNA of the CDR3: TGCGCCAGCAGCCTAGCCGTGAATCAGCCCCAGCATTTT. Its protein product is CASSLAVNQPQHF.

This chain connects TRBV27 to TRBJ1-6; TRBD1 might be the D (6 bases). Per germline, CDR1 MNHEY and CDR2 SMNVEV (reference sequence). CDR3 size: 14 residues. Trimming took off 3 bases at V and 7 bases at J, with 10 bases between the two ends. The CDR3 DNA sequence: TGTGCCAGCAGTTTGGGGGGGCAGAATTCACCCCTCCACTTT. Translating gives CASSLGGQNSPLHF.

The gene calls are TRBV12-3 or TRBV12-4 and TRBJ2-5; D may be TRBD1 (5 bases). The CDR3 contains 13 residues. V dropped 5 bases and J dropped 2 bases, with 9 bases sitting between them. The CDR3 region is CASSPTAQETQYF. Here the CDR3 DNA reads TGTGCCAGCAGTCCGACAGCTCAAGAGACCCAGTACTTC.

This chain uses TRBV25-1 with TRBJ2-3, with 11 bases that match TRBD2. Per the germline V gene, CDR1 is MGHDK and CDR2 is SYGVNS. The CDR3 runs 16 residues. Trimming took 1 base from V and 8 from J; bases not matched to a gene: 8. Here the CDR3 DNA reads TGTGCCAGCAGTGAATCGGTACTAGCGGGAGTCGTTACGCAGTATTTT. Protein: CASSESVLAGVVTQYF.

This clone was recorded only once. This rearrangement joins TRBV1 to TRBJ1-2; the table gives TRBD1 as D, unverified against the DNA. TRBV1 is marked as a pseudogene. This CDR3 has 15 amino acids. CDR3 sequence reads: CTSSKGTGNNYGYTF. The CDR3 DNA reads as TGCACCAGCAGCAAAGGGACAGGGAATAACTATGGCTACACCTTC.

The CDR3 is CASSLGDEETQYF. In DNA, the CDR3 is TGCGCCAGCAGCTTGGGAGACGAAGAGACCCAGTACTTC. The chain is built from TRBV5-1 and TRBJ2-5; D not resolved. Germline lookup yields CDR1 SGHRS and CDR2 YFSETQ. Trimming removed 0 bases at V and 3 bases at J, with 6 bases between. There are 13 residues in the CDR3.

The chain has TRBV5-4 and TRBJ1-2; TRBD1 is a possible D gene (6 bases). Trimming left V 4 bases short and J 7 bases short, with 17 bases between. The CDR3 runs to 14 residues. The germline V gene has CDR1 SGHNT and CDR2 YYREEE (reference sequence). The CDR3: CASSRGQGQGGYTF. CDR3 nucleotides: TGTGCCAGCAGCCGTGGGCAGGGGCAAGGTGGCTACACCTTC.

The chain links TRBV30 to TRBJ2-4; D not certain. The germline V gene has CDR1 GTSNPN and CDR2 SVGIG (reference sequence). The CDR3 spans 13 residues. V lost 0 bases and J lost 8, with 11 bases in between. The CDR3 spells CAWSVQQWDIQYF. CDR3 nucleotide sequence: TGTGCCTGGAGTGTACAGCAGTGGGACATTCAGTACTTC. The full variable domain, its missing parts supplied by reference TRBV30 and TRBJ2-4, is SQTIHQWPATLVQPVGSPLSLECTVEGTSNPNLYWYRQAAGRGLQLLFYSVGIGQISSEVPQNLSASRPQDRQFILSSKKLLLSDSGFYLCAWSVQQWDIQYFGAGTRLSVL.

CDR3 coding DNA: TGTGCCAGCAGCCAAGCACAGCGGGAGAATTGGAATGAGCAGTTCTTC. This translates into CASSQAQRENWNEQFF. The J gene is TRBJ2-1, the V gene TRBV3-1 (or the pseudogene TRBV3-2), with TRBD2 identical over 8 bases. After removal of 1 base from V and 7 bases from J, the junction contained 9 bases not matched to a gene. CDR3 length: 16 residues. CDR1 and CDR2 from the germline V gene are LGHDT and YNNKEL (reference sequence).

The chain employs TRBV25-1 and TRBJ1-6; D remains unclear. The CDR3 sequence is 13 residues long. CDR1 and CDR2 from the germline V gene are MGHDK and SYGVNS. Trimming removed 5 bases from V and 6 bases from J, with 8 bases in between. CDR3 in DNA: TGTGCCAGCAGTCCCCCCAGTAATTCACCCCTCCACTTT. Its translation: CASSPPSNSPLHF.

The rearrangement links TRBV11-3 to TRBJ1-4; 7 bases are shared with TRBD1. Losses at the gene ends were 5 bases for V and 2 bases for J; bases not matched to a gene: 8. This CDR3 has 16 residues. The germline V gene encodes CDR1 SGHNT and CDR2 YENEEA. CDR3 residues: CASSLTGVPTNEKLFF. CDR3 DNA sequence: TGTGCCAGCAGCCTAACAGGGGTTCCGACTAATGAAAAACTGTTTTTT.

The V call is TRBV10-3, the J call TRBJ2-1; 7 bases agree with TRBD2. Per germline, CDR1 ENHRY and CDR2 SYGVKD. The V gene end was trimmed by 4 bases and the J gene end by 0 bases; junction bases not matched to a gene: 3. The CDR3 totals 15 residues. The CDR3 protein is CAISVGGDSYNEQFF. In nucleotides, the CDR3 is TGTGCCATCAGTGTTGGGGGGGACTCCTACAATGAGCAGTTCTTC.

This chain links TRBV7-9 with TRBJ1-1; maybe TRBD1 (6 bases). The V gene's germline CDR1 is SEHNR and CDR2 FQNEAQ (reference sequence). With 2 bases removed from V and 3 bases from J, the gap between germline ends came to 13 bases. CDR3 length: 15 amino acids. CDR3 in DNA: TGTGCCAGCAGCTTACCGGGGGGACAAGACACTGAAGCTTTCTTT. Protein sequence: CASSLPGGQDTEAFF.

The rearrangement joins TRBV4-1 to TRBJ1-1; D is undetermined. V was pared by 1 base and J by 5 bases, with 14 bases between. The CDR3 runs 15 residues. Germline assignment: CDR1 MGHRA and CDR2 YSYEKL. The DNA for the CDR3 is TGCGCCAGCAGCCAAGGGGAGGTCCTGGGGACTGAAGCTTTCTTT. Translated, it gives CASSQGEVLGTEAFF.